Each of the 30 T cell receptor beta chains below was sequenced from the same sample in a study of blood T cell repertoires in COVID-19. The protocol was immunoSEQ multiplex PCR, while the TCRdb copy is restricted to in-frame clones and leaves out a portion. The table lists around 270,000 clones, roughly 84% of them singletons, with over 1.5% in the top ten. Sequenced input: peripheral blood. All receptors come from a woman aged 40 to 55 who had recovered from COVID-19.

The chain has TRBV24-1 and TRBJ2-1, with 9 bases matching TRBD1. Looked up from germline, CDR1 is KGHDR and CDR2 is SFDVKD. The CDR3 extends over 13 amino acids. With V trimmed by 7 bases and J by 7 bases, 4 bases remained unmatched. CDR3 DNA: TGTGCCACCAGCGACGACAGGGGGAATGAGCAGTTCTTC. This sequence encodes CATSDDRGNEQFF.

About this clone itself: In the same sample, other DNA sequences code for this CDR3. The chain joins TRBV5-1 to TRBJ2-5; D is unresolved. The CDR3 is 14 amino acids. Germline CDR1 is SGHRS and CDR2 is YFSETQ. With 0 bases removed from V and 3 bases from J, the gap between germline ends came to 9 bases. The CDR3 nucleotides are TGCGCCAGCAGCTTGGACAGTACCAAAGAGACCCAGTACTTC. It translates to CASSLDSTKETQYF. The variable domain in full, completed from reference TRBV5-1 and TRBJ2-5, reads KAGVTQTPRYLIKTRGQQVTLSCSPISGHRSVSWYQQTPGQGLQFLFEYFSETQRNKGNFPGRFSGRQFSNSRSEMNVSTLELGDSALYLCASSLDSTKETQYFGPGTRLLVL.

This chain joins TRBV9 and TRBJ2-7, with TRBD1 matching over 8 bases. Germline CDR1 SGDLS, CDR2 YYNGEE. The CDR3 is 14 residues long. Trimming at V came to 0 bases and at J to 2 bases, leaving 1 base not matched to a gene. The DNA for the CDR3 is TGTGCCAGCAGCGTAGGGACAGGGACCTACGAGCAGTACTTC. Its translation: CASSVGTGTYEQYF.

The chain recombines TRBV6-5 with TRBJ2-7; D unclear. This CDR3 is 14 amino acids long. Deletions cut 0 bases from V and 3 bases from J, with 9 bases between. CDR1 MNHEY and CDR2 SVGAGI come from the germline V gene. CDR3 nucleotide sequence: TGTGCCAGCAGTTACTCGTGGCGAGGCTACGAGCAGTACTTC. Residues: CASSYSWRGYEQYF.

The rearrangement links TRBV18 to TRBJ2-5; 7 bases fit TRBD1. V was clipped by 4 bases and J by 2 bases; unmatched bases: 7. CDR1 is KGHSH, CDR2 LQKENI, per germline. The CDR3 has 15 amino acids. CDR3 in DNA: TGTGCCAGCTCACTTCGGCCGGGACAGCAAGAGACCCAGTACTTC. Its translation is CASSLRPGQQETQYF.

The chain carries TRBV7-9 and TRBJ1-2; a possible D gene is TRBD1 (5 bases). Germline values: CDR1 SEHNR, CDR2 FQNEAQ (reference sequence). There are 17 residues in the CDR3. V lost 5 bases, J lost 7 bases, and 26 bases lay in between. Here the CDR3 DNA reads TGTGCCAGCAGCCCCGAAGCCAGGGTGGGCGTAGTCGGTGGCTACACCTTC. This gives the protein CASSPEARVGVVGGYTF. Supplemented by reference TRBV7-9 and TRBJ1-2, the full variable domain reads DTGVSQNPRHKITKRGQNVTFRCDPISEHNRLYWYRQTLGQGPEFLTYFQNEAQLEKSRLLSDRFSAERPKGSFSTLEIQRTEQGDSAMYLCASSPEARVGVVGGYTFGSGTRLTVV.

The rearrangement joins TRBV2 to TRBJ2-3; perhaps TRBD1 as D (5 bases). The CDR3 has 11 amino acids. CDR1 and CDR2 (germline): SNHLY, FYNNEI. V was clipped by 6 bases and J by 14 bases, with 15 bases between them. CDR3 region: CASRADSVPYF. The DNA for the CDR3 is TGTGCCAGCAGGGCAGACAGCGTTCCGTATTTT.

The chain joins TRBV9 to TRBJ2-5, with 8 bases matching TRBD2. The CDR3 covers 15 residues. V trimming: 4 bases; J trimming: 7 bases; junction bases outside the gene matches: 12. The germline gives CDR1 SGDLS, CDR2 YYNGEE. The CDR3 protein is CASSLNREGEGTQYF. The CDR3 DNA reads TGTGCCAGCAGCCTCAATCGGGAGGGGGAGGGGACCCAGTACTTC.

V usage is TRBV6-5 and J usage is TRBJ2-6, with D perhaps matching TRBD2 (6 bases). CDR1 is MNHEY, CDR2 SVGAGI, per germline. The CDR3 consists of 14 residues. The V end was cut by 8 bases, the J end by 2 bases, with 10 bases between. The CDR3 region is CASHGGAGANVLTF. The CDR3 coding sequence is TGTGCCAGCCATGGAGGGGCTGGGGCCAACGTCCTGACTTTC.

V gene TRBV11-2 combines with J gene TRBJ1-3; D is perhaps TRBD1 (5 bases). Trimming cost V 0 bases and J 7 bases, with 16 bases left between them. This CDR3 is built from 16 residues. Germline-derived CDR1 and CDR2 are SGHAT and FQNNGV. The CDR3, as DNA: TGTGCCAGCAGCTTAGATCGGGGGATCTGGACCAACACCATATATTTT. Its translation: CASSLDRGIWTNTIYF.

This clone appeared once. The V call is TRBV12-3 or TRBV12-4, the J call TRBJ1-2, with TRBD1 as a possible D gene (5 bases). Trimming removed 3 bases at V and 4 bases at J, with 9 bases between. The CDR3 consists of 13 residues. The CDR3 spells CASSLGQGYGYTF. In nucleotides, the CDR3 is TGTGCCAGCAGTTTGGGTCAGGGCTATGGCTACACCTTC.

The genes are TRBV19 and TRBJ1-2; D gene unclear. Germline V gives CDR1 LNHDA, CDR2 SQIVND (reference sequence). The length of the CDR3 is 15 residues. V lost 3 bases, J lost 1 base, and 12 bases lay in between. The CDR3 bases are TGTGCCAGTAGTATCTTGGGCACCTATAACTATGGCTACACCTTC. This gives the protein CASSILGTYNYGYTF. Using reference TRBV19 and TRBJ1-2 for the parts outside the CDR3, the full variable domain is DGGITQSPKYLFRKEGQNVTLSCEQNLNHDAMYWYRQDPGQGLRLIYYSQIVNDFQKGDIAEGYSVSREKKESFPLTVTSAQKNPTAFYLCASSILGTYNYGYTFGSGTRLTVV.

In this sample, this clone turned up a few times. This chain uses TRBV4-1 with TRBJ1-5; unclear D gene. Trimming removed 1 base at V and 0 bases at J, with 13 bases between. This CDR3 is built from 17 residues. Germline assignment: CDR1 MGHRA and CDR2 YSYEKL. The CDR3 nucleotides are TGCGCCAGCAGCCAAGTTCCCGCCCTCTATAGCAATCAGCCCCAGCATTTT. Protein product: CASSQVPALYSNQPQHF.

The J gene is TRBJ1-6, the V gene TRBV3-1 (or the pseudogene TRBV3-2), with 9 nucleotides matching TRBD1. Germline assignment: CDR1 LGHDT and CDR2 YNNKEL (reference sequence). The V and J ends lost 4 bases and 10 bases, in that order; junction bases with no gene match: 11. The CDR3 totals 16 residues. The CDR3: CASSPKDRGLFSPLHF. The CDR3 DNA reads TGTGCCAGCAGCCCCAAGGACAGGGGATTGTTCTCACCCCTCCACTTT.

The J gene is TRBJ1-2, the V gene TRBV20-1; the D gene is possibly TRBD1 (5 bases). CDR1 and CDR2 from the germline V gene are DFQATT and SNEGSKA (reference sequence). The CDR3 covers 13 residues. V gave up 3 bases and J gave up 0 bases, with 8 bases separating them. Here the CDR3 reads CSASGQTNYGYTF. CDR3 bases: TGCAGTGCTAGTGGACAAACTAACTATGGCTACACCTTC.

The V gene is TRBV19, the J gene TRBJ2-1, with D perhaps TRBD1 (5 bases). Germline V lookup: CDR1 LNHDA, CDR2 SQIVND (reference sequence). The CDR3 sequence is 14 residues long. V dropped 8 bases and J dropped 7 bases, with 18 bases sitting between them. DNA for the CDR3: TGTGCCAGTTCTACAGGCCAATATACTAATGAGCAGTTCTTC. Translating gives CASSTGQYTNEQFF.

This sequence joins TRBV6-1 and TRBJ1-4, with 7 bases lining up with TRBD1. With 0 bases clipped from V and 3 bases from J, the junction kept 13 bases outside the gene matches. Germline V gene sequence: CDR1 MNHNS, CDR2 SASEGT. CDR3 size: 19 residues. CDR3 DNA sequence: TGTGCCAGCAGTGAAGCGCGGGGCAGGGGGATTGGCCCTAATGAAAAACTGTTTTTT. Its translation: CASSEARGRGIGPNEKLFF.

This chain joins TRBV6-5 and TRBJ1-4, with D tentatively TRBD1 (6 bases). V was trimmed by 10 bases and J by 14 bases, leaving 26 bases between them. Germline V gene lookup returns CDR1 MNHEY and CDR2 SVGAGI. The CDR3 length is 14 residues. CDR3 amino acids: CANTTINREIELFF. The CDR3 DNA is TGTGCCAACACTACCATAAACAGGGAAATAGAGCTGTTTTTT.

The DNA for the CDR3 is TGCGCCAGCAGCCCGGGACACCCGTCGGACGAGCAGTACTTC. Translated: CASSPGHPSDEQYF. The chain uses TRBV5-1 and TRBJ2-7; D is possibly TRBD1 (6 bases). Germline CDR1 is SGHRS and CDR2 is YFSETQ. The length of the CDR3 is 14 residues. Trimming pared 4 bases from V and 5 bases from J, leaving 16 bases between.

This chain joins TRBV6-1 and TRBJ2-5; 7 bases agree with TRBD2. The V gene's germline CDR1 is MNHNS and CDR2 SASEGT. V gave up 1 base and J gave up 5 bases; unmatched junction bases: 4. CDR3 length equals 14 residues. CDR3 loop: CASSEVGGDETQYF. The CDR3 nucleotides are TGTGCCAGCAGTGAAGTGGGAGGGGACGAGACCCAGTACTTC.

The rearrangement uses TRBV3-1 (or the pseudogene TRBV3-2) and TRBJ2-2; 8 nucleotides agree with TRBD2. J was trimmed by 3 bases and V by 10 bases; bases with no gene match: 1. The CDR3 runs to 12 residues. CDR1 and CDR2 (germline): LGHDT, YNNKEL (reference sequence). This CDR3 is CATGGDTGELFF. The DNA for the CDR3 is TGTGCCACGGGGGGGGACACCGGGGAGCTGTTTTTT.

The chain uses TRBV5-1 and TRBJ1-1, with D possibly being TRBD1 (6 bases). The V end lost 0 bases, the J end lost 0 bases, and 12 bases lay between the germline ends. There are 16 residues in the CDR3. Germline V gene sequence: CDR1 SGHRS, CDR2 YFSETQ. Here the CDR3 DNA reads TGCGCCAGCAGCTTGGGCCCTACAGGGATGAACACTGAAGCTTTCTTT. Translating gives CASSLGPTGMNTEAFF.

This chain links TRBV9 with TRBJ2-5; D gene ambiguous. CDR1 SGDLS and CDR2 YYNGEE come from the germline V gene. This CDR3 comprises 13 residues. V was pared by 0 bases and J by 2 bases, with 5 bases between. In DNA form, the CDR3 reads TGTGCCAGCAGCGTAGATCAACAAGAGACCCAGTACTTC. It codes for CASSVDQQETQYF.

The rearrangement links TRBV21-1 to TRBJ1-5. TRBV21-1 is tagged as a pseudogene. The CDR3 extends over 14 amino acids. The CDR3 loop reads CASSRGRRYQPQHF. In DNA form, the CDR3 reads TGTGCCAGCAGCCGGGGGAGGCGATATCAGCCCCAGCATTTT.

The chain is built from TRBV27 and TRBJ1-1, with a tentative D call TRBD1 (5 bases). CDR3 size: 17 residues. The ends were cut back, 2 bases at V and 4 bases at J, with 20 bases in the middle. Germline V gene lookup returns CDR1 MNHEY and CDR2 SMNVEV (reference sequence). In DNA form, the CDR3 reads TGTGCCAGCAGTTTAGTGTTGGCAGGGAGGGTGAGCACTGAAGCTTTCTTT. Translating it yields CASSLVLAGRVSTEAFF.

The DNA for the CDR3 is TGTGCCAGCAGTTTGCGCCTCCAGGGGCAGGGTTCCTATGGCTACACCTTC. Translated: CASSLRLQGQGSYGYTF. This rearrangement joins TRBV28 to TRBJ1-2; D possibly corresponds to TRBD1 (6 bases). Germline loops: CDR1 MDHEN, CDR2 SYDVKM. Trimming stripped 3 bases from V and 4 bases from J, with 21 bases between. CDR3 size: 17 residues.

The chain couples TRBV28 to TRBJ2-1, with D uncertain. Trimming took 3 bases from V and 8 from J, leaving 5 bases between them. Per germline, CDR1 MDHEN and CDR2 SYDVKM. CDR3 length: 11 residues. The CDR3 reads CASSFWHEQFF. The CDR3 DNA follows: TGTGCCAGCAGTTTCTGGCATGAGCAGTTCTTC.

This chain joins TRBV7-9 and TRBJ1-5, with D tentatively TRBD1 (6 bases). CDR3 length: 15 residues. The V gene's germline CDR1 is SEHNR and CDR2 FQNEAQ (reference sequence). The V end was cut by 3 bases, the J end by 1 base, with 10 bases between. For the CDR3, the DNA is TGTGCCAGCAGCTTTGGTCAGGGGAGCAATCAGCCCCAGCATTTT. It is translated as CASSFGQGSNQPQHF.

Points on this clone: The sample holds other DNA sequences that translate to the same CDR3. The genes are TRBV2 and TRBJ2-2; 9 nucleotides align to TRBD1. V shed 6 bases and J 2 bases; nucleotides not matched to a gene: 4. The germline CDR1 and CDR2 sequences are SNHLY and FYNNEI. The CDR3 totals 15 residues. Written as DNA, the CDR3 is TGTGCCAGCAGATTGGGACAGGGAAACACCGGGGAGCTGTTTTTT. As protein: CASRLGQGNTGELFF.

The gene calls are TRBV6-6 and TRBJ1-3; possibly TRBD1 for D (6 bases). The CDR3 is 15 residues long. Germline CDR1 MNHNY, CDR2 SVGAGI (reference sequence). The ends were cut back, 4 bases at V and 0 bases at J, with 10 bases in the middle. The CDR3 DNA reads TGTGCCAGCAGTTCCGACAGGCTCTCTGGAAACACCATATATTTT. Residues: CASSSDRLSGNTIYF.